This record covers a single T cell receptor beta chain. Other nucleotide sequences from this sample produce the same CDR3. Sample treatment: oral pan-JAK inhibitor, 5-10 mg twice daily. Germline CDR1 SQVTM, CDR2 ANQGSEA. The CDR3 is 13 residues long. Trimming took off 5 bases at V and 1 base at J, with 10 bases between the two ends. RNA was extracted and reverse transcribed into cDNA as the sequencing template. Using immunoSEQ multiplex PCR, the repertoire was profiled, and TCRdb retains in-frame clones only, with some absent. The sample records under 350,000 clones, 58% being singletons. The record originates from a study of CD8+ T cells in alopecia areata.

The origin of this receptor is a human donor with alopecia areata. The sample here was CD4+ T cells sorted from blood, taken at week 24, from a patient treated with tofacitinib. V usage is TRBV29-1 and J usage is TRBJ2-3; D is unclear. CDR3 protein: CSVLRGGTDTQYF. The CDR3, as DNA: TGCAGCGTTCTCCGCGGTGGCACAGATACGCAGTATTTT.